This T cell receptor beta chain was sequenced for a study of T cells in Graves' hyperthyroidism and ophthalmopathy. About the research overall: Peripheral blood draws took place at initial diagnosis, ahead of any treatment. Study-wide findings and caveats: Model-based prediction identified ophthalmopathy a median about 7 months prior to its onset. Most expanded thyroid clonotypes above 0.001 recurred in blood. Stable hyperthyroidism was separated from ophthalmopathy by a model based on 13 V-J features.

Regions amplified from RNA transcripts were the TCR beta CDR3 regions. The TCR CDR3 was amplified in a first-round RT-PCR using the HTBI primer set. TCRdb used MiXCR to reprocess the multiplex PCR reads, holding one entry per CDR3 protein. In the table there are over 250,000 distinct CDR3 sequences, 17% of which are singletons. V lost 5 bases and J lost 5; bases outside the gene matches: 7. The CDR3 consists of 15 residues. CDR1 MNHEY and CDR2 SMNVEV come from the germline V gene (reference sequence). At least ten counts were recorded for this clonotype. Antigen: not known. This sequence joins TRBV27 and TRBJ2-1, with 9 bases identical to TRBD2. Sequencing used blood. This receptor was obtained from a woman aged 55 to 70 with Graves' ophthalmopathy. CDR3 protein: CASSPGTSPHNEQFF. The CDR3 bases are TGTGCCAGCAGTCCCGGGACTAGCCCACACAATGAGCAGTTCTTC.